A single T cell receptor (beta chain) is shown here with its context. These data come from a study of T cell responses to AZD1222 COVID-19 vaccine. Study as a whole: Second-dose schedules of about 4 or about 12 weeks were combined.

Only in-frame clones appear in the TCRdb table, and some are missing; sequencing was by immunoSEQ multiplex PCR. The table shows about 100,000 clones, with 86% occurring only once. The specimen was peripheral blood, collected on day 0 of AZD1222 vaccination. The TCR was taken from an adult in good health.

DNA of the CDR3: TGTGCCAGCAGCCAATGGGCGAGAGGGCCACTGCGAGACGAGCAGTACTTC. This sequence encodes CASSQWARGPLRDEQYF. The chain couples TRBV14 to TRBJ2-7; a possible D gene is TRBD2 (5 bases). This CDR3 is 17 amino acids long. The V gene lost 2 bases and the J gene lost 5 bases, with 22 bases spanning the gap. Germline CDR1 reads SGHDN; CDR2 reads FVKESK.